These 7 T cell receptor beta chains share one sample of origin, sequenced in a study of T cells after somatic rescue of genetic block (dated by TCRdb to 2020 to 2022). Library generation was performed with the immunoSEQ multiplex PCR assay. TCRdb provides this immuneACCESS table in a form limited to in-frame rearrangements. Some clones are lacking; in checked studies, under half of them reflect an unresolved V gene, and why the rest are absent is not known. For this sample the table gives over 95,000 clones, of which 75% to 95% were detected only once. The ten largest clonotypes hold around 1.5% of the sample. Sequences were obtained from peripheral blood mononuclear cells (PBMCs). The receptor set was obtained from a woman aged 18-29 years.

V usage is TRBV4-2 and J usage is TRBJ1-3, with D maybe TRBD1 (5 bases). Germline V gene data show CDR1 as LGHNA and CDR2 as YNFKEQ. The CDR3 consists of 14 residues. The germline V and J ends were trimmed by 0 bases and 4 bases, with 7 bases remaining between them. The CDR3 bases are TGTGCCAGCAGCCAAGACGCAGGGGGAAACACCATATATTTT. Translation gives CASSQDAGGNTIYF.

The J gene is TRBJ1-1, the V gene TRBV4-3, with D hard to call. V lost 1 base to trimming and J lost 4 bases, with 7 bases between them. Germline lookup yields CDR1 LGHNA and CDR2 YSLEER. The CDR3 totals 13 residues. The CDR3 bases are TGCGCCAGCAGCCAAGTAGCCGGCACTGAAGCTTTCTTT. Translated, it gives CASSQVAGTEAFF.

The V call is TRBV7-9, the J call TRBJ2-7; D is uncertain. In germline, CDR1 is SEHNR, CDR2 FQNEAQ (reference sequence). Trimming pared 5 bases from V and 2 bases from J, leaving 7 bases between. This CDR3 is 12 amino acids long. In DNA form, the CDR3 reads TGTGCCAGCAGCAAGATGCCCTACGAGCAGTACTTC. Amino acids: CASSKMPYEQYF.

The J gene is TRBJ2-1, the V gene TRBV5-4; D not resolved. CDR1 and CDR2 from the germline V gene are SGHNT and YYREEE (reference sequence). The V and J ends lost 1 base and 0 bases respectively, with 8 bases between them. This CDR3 is built from 15 residues. The CDR3 loop reads CASSLQLGSYNEQFF. Written as DNA, the CDR3 is TGTGCCAGCAGCTTGCAGTTAGGCTCCTACAATGAGCAGTTCTTC.

This chain links TRBV5-1 with TRBJ1-1, with unresolved D. Trimming cost V 0 bases and J 2 bases, with 8 bases left between them. Germline V gene sequence: CDR1 SGHRS, CDR2 YFSETQ. CDR3 length: 14 amino acids. The chain's CDR3 is CASSLGPTNTEAFF. DNA of the CDR3: TGCGCCAGCAGCTTGGGACCGACTAACACTGAAGCTTTCTTT. Variable domain in full (rest from reference TRBV5-1 and TRBJ1-1): KAGVTQTPRYLIKTRGQQVTLSCSPISGHRSVSWYQQTPGQGLQFLFEYFSETQRNKGNFPGRFSGRQFSNSRSEMNVSTLELGDSALYLCASSLGPTNTEAFFGQGTRLTVV.

The chain has TRBV18 and TRBJ1-1; the D gene is possibly TRBD1 (6 bases). The CDR3 covers 14 residues. V was shortened by 2 bases and J by 0 bases, with 7 bases between the two germline ends. Germline V CDR1 and CDR2: KGHSH, LQKENI. CDR3 DNA: TGTGCCAGCTCACCAGGACAGATGAACACTGAAGCTTTCTTT. Residues: CASSPGQMNTEAFF.

This clone was found once. The chain employs TRBV6-1 and TRBJ2-7, with D uncertain. Germline values: CDR1 MNHNS, CDR2 SASEGT. V lost 2 bases, J lost 3 bases, and 14 bases lay in between. CDR3 length equals 15 residues. CDR3 sequence reads: CASSELVSLSYEQYF. The CDR3 DNA follows: TGTGCCAGCAGTGAACTTGTGTCACTAAGCTACGAGCAGTACTTC.